This TCR beta chain was documented in a study of blood T cell repertoires in COVID-19. Study as a whole: The United States, Italy and Spain provided the acute and convalescent COVID-19 samples.

Sequenced by immunoSEQ multiplex PCR; TCRdb stores in-frame clones only, minus some. Here the sample spans about 250,000 clones, 75% to 85% being singletons. In germline, CDR1 is LGHDT, CDR2 YNNKEL (reference sequence). This CDR3 comprises 14 residues. V lost 4 bases to trimming and J lost 6 bases, with 14 bases between them. This TCR was sampled from a man aged 50-60 years with active or convalescent COVID-19. Sequenced sample: peripheral blood. The chain carries TRBV3-1 (or the pseudogene TRBV3-2) and TRBJ2-3, with a weak D call TRBD1 (5 bases). For the CDR3, the DNA is TGTGCCAGCAGCCTGGCAGGGCTCAGGGATACGCAGTATTTT. It is translated as CASSLAGLRDTQYF.